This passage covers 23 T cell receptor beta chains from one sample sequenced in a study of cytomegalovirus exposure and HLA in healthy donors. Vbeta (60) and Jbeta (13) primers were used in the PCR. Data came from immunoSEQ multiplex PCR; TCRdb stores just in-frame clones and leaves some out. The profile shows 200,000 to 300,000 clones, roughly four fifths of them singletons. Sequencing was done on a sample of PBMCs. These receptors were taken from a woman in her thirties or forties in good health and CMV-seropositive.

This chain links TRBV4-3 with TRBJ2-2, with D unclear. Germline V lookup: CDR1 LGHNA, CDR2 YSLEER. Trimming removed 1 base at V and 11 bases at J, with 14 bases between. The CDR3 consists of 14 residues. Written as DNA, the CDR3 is TGCGCCAGCAGCCAAGCTACGCGAGCTGAAGAGCTGTTTTTT. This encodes CASSQATRAEELFF.

The CDR3 DNA reads as TGTGCCAGTGGGGATCAGGGGGTAATGGGCACTGAAGCTTTCTTT. Translating gives CASGDQGVMGTEAFF. The chain is built from TRBV25-1 and TRBJ1-1; 7 positions match TRBD1. Germline assignment: CDR1 MGHDK and CDR2 SYGVNS. The CDR3 is made up of 15 amino acids. With V trimmed by 9 bases and J by 4 bases, 14 bases remained unmatched.

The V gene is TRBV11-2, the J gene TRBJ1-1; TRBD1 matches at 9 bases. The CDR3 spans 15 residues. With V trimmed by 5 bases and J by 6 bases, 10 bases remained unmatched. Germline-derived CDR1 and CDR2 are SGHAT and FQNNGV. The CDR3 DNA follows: TGTGCCAGCAGCCCAGATTTGAGACAGGGGGCTGAAGCTTTCTTT. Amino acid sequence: CASSPDLRQGAEAFF.

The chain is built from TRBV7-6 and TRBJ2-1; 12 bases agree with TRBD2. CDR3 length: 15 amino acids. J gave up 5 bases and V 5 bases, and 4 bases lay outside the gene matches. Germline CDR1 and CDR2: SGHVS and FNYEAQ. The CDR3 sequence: CASSRLAGAHNEQFF. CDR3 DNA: TGTGCCAGCAGCCGACTAGCGGGAGCCCACAATGAGCAGTTCTTC.

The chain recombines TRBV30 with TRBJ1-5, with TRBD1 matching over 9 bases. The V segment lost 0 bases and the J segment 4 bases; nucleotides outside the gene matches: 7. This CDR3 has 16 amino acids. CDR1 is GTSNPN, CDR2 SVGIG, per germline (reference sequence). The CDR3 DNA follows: TGTGCCTGGAGTGTAGAGAAGGGGACAGGGAATCAGCCCCAGCATTTT. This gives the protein CAWSVEKGTGNQPQHF.

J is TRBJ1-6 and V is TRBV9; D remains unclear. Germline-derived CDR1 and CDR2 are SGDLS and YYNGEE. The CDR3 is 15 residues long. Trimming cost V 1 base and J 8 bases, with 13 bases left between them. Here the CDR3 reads CASSVQAGSDSPLHF. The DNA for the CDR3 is TGTGCCAGCAGCGTACAGGCAGGCTCCGATTCACCCCTCCACTTT.

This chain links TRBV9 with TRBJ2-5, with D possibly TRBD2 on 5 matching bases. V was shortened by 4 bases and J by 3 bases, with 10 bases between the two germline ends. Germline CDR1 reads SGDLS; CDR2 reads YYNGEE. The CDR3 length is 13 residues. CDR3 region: CASSLTREETQYF. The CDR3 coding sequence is TGTGCCAGCAGCCTTACTAGGGAAGAGACCCAGTACTTC.

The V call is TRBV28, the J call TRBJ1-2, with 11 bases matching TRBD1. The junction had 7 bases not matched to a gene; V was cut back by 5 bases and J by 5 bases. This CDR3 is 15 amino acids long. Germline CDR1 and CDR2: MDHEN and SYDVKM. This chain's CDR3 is CASSLMGQGGYGYTF. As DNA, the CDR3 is TGTGCCAGCAGTCTTATGGGACAGGGGGGATATGGCTACACCTTC.

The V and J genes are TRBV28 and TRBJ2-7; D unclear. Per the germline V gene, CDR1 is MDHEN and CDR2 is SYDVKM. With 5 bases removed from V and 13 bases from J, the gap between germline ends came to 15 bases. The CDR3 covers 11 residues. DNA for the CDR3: TGTGCCAGCAGTGCCCGACTGTCTCACTACTTC. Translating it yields CASSARLSHYF.

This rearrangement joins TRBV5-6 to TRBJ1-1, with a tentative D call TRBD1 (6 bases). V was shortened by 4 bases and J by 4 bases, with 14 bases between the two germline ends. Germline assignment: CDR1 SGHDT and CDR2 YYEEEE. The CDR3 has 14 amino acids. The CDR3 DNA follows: TGTGCCAGCAGCGAAACAGGGAGAGCCACTGAAGCTTTCTTT. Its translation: CASSETGRATEAFF.

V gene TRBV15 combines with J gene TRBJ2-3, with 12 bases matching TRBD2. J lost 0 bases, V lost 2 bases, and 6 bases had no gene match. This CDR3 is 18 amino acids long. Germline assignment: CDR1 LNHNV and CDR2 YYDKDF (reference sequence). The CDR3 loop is CATSRKTLAGGSTDTQYF. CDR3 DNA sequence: TGTGCCACCAGCAGAAAAACCCTAGCGGGAGGGAGCACAGATACGCAGTATTTT.

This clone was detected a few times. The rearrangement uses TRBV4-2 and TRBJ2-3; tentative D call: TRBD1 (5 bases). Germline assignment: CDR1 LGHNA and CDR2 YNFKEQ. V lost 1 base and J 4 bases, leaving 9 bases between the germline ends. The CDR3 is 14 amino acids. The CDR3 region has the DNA TGTGCCAGCAGCCAAGTAGGGGCCTCAGATACGCAGTATTTT. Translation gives CASSQVGASDTQYF.

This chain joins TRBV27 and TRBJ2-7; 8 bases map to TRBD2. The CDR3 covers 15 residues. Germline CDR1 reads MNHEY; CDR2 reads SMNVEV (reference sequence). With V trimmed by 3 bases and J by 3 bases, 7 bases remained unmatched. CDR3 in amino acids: CASSFRAGALYEQYF. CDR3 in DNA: TGTGCCAGCAGTTTCCGAGCGGGGGCCCTCTACGAGCAGTACTTC.

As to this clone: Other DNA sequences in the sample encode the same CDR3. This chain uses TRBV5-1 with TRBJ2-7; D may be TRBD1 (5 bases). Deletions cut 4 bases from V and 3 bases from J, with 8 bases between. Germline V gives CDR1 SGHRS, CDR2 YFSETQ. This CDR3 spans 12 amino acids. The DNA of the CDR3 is TGCGCCAGCAGCCTCCAGGGCTACGAGCAGTACTTC. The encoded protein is CASSLQGYEQYF.

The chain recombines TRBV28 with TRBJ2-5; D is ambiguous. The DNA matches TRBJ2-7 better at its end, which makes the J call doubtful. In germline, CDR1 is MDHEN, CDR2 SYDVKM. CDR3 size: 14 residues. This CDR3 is CASSLMGSTYEQYF. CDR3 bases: TGTGCCAGCAGTTTGATGGGCAGTACCTACGAGCAGTACTTC.

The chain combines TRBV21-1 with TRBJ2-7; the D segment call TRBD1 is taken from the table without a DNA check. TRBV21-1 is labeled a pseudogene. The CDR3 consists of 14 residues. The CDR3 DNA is TGTGCCAGCAGCAAAGTTTGGCAGTCCTACGAGCAGTACTTC. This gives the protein CASSKVWQSYEQYF.

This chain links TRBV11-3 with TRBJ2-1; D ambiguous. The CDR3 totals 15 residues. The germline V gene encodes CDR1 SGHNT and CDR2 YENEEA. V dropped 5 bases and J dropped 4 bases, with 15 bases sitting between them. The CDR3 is CASSHDNKFYNEQFF. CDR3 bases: TGTGCCAGCAGCCACGACAACAAATTTTACAATGAGCAGTTCTTC.

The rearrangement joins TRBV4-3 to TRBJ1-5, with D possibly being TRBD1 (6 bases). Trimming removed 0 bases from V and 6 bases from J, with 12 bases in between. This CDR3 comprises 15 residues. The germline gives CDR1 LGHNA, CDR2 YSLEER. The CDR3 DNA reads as TGCGCCAGCAGCCAAGATCAGGGGATGGGTCAGCCCCAGCATTTT. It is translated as CASSQDQGMGQPQHF.

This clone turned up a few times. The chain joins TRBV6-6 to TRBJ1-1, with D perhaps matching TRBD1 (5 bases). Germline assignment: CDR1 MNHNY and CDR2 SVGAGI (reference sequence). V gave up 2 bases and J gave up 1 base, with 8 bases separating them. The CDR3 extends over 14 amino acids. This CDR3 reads CASSYTGENTEAFF. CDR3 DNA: TGTGCCAGCAGTTACACAGGCGAGAACACTGAAGCTTTCTTT.

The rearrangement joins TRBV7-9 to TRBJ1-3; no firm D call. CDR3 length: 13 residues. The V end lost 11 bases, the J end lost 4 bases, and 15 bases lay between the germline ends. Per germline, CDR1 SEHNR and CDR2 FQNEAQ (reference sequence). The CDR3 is CALEDLGGNTIYF. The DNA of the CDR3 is TGTGCCCTGGAGGACCTGGGGGGAAACACCATATATTTT.

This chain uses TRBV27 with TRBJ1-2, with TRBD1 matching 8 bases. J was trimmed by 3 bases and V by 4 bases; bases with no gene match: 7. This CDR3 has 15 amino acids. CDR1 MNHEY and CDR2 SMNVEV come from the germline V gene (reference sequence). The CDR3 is CASSSDREGYYGYTF. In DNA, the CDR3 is TGTGCCAGCAGTTCGGACAGGGAGGGGTACTATGGCTACACCTTC.

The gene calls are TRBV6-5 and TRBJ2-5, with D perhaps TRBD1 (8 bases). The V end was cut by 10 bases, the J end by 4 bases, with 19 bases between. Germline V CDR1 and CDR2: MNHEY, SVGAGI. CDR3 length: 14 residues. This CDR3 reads CATYDRGGAETQYF. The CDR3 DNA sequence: TGTGCCACCTACGACAGGGGAGGGGCAGAGACCCAGTACTTC.

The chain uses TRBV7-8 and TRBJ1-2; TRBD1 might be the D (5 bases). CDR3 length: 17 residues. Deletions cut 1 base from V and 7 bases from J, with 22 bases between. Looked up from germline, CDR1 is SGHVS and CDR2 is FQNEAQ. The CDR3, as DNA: TGTGCCAGCAGCTTAGAAAGGACCGGGGGTTCAAGGGGTGGCTACACCTTC. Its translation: CASSLERTGGSRGGYTF. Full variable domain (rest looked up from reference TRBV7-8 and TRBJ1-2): GAGVSQSPRYKVAKRGQDVALRCDPISGHVSLFWYQQALGQGPEFLTYFQNEAQLDKSGLPSDRFFAERPEGSVSTLKIQRTQQEDSAVYLCASSLERTGGSRGGYTFGSGTRLTVV.